This T cell receptor beta chain was profiled in a study of neurological immune-mediated disorders (dated by TCRdb to between 2018 and 2021). Some background on the complete study: Among the approximately 35 multiple sclerosis patients, relapsing-remitting MS accounted for around 30 and secondary progressive MS accounted for 3. Peripheral blood TCR-beta repertoires from patients with HTLV-I-associated myelopathy (HAM/TSP), patients with multiple sclerosis, and healthy controls were compared in the study using UMI-based sequencing. The cohort was made up of some 70 subjects, consisting of 15 or so HAM/TSP patients, roughly 35 multiple sclerosis patients and about 20 healthy controls. Alongside PBMC samples, the set of about 100 TCR-beta libraries contained longitudinal samples, technical triplicates, and paired CD4+ and CD8+ T-cell subsets that had been sorted. Overall study outcomes, separate from this receptor: Across subjects, expanded clones never shared an identical CDR3 amino acid sequence, which suggests that the TCR-beta repertoires in every group were private. The highest TCR clonal expansion was observed in HAM/TSP patients, whereas the lowest was observed in MS patients, even when compared with healthy controls. The MS cluster showed no association with clinical or MRI features, and the authors stated that larger cohorts are needed. Repertoires from 18 of 34 MS patients were grouped by phylogenetic analysis into a cluster of related CDR3 sequences, suggesting a possible repertoire-level signature.

For the unsorted PBMC libraries, 2 million PBMCs were stored in RNAlater at -80 degrees C until RNA extraction and were used to generate the libraries. Multiple sclerosis patients were enrolled in a US clinical protocol under which disease progression was evaluated by magnetic resonance imaging. Peripheral blood underwent Ficoll-Hypaque density gradient centrifugation to isolate PBMCs, which were then cryopreserved in liquid nitrogen. The table lists this clonotype with many counts. Its antigen is unknown. The record has no base qualities; no much larger clone is one base away. Counted from cysteine to phenylalanine, this CDR3 has 16 amino acids. Only the CDR3 region is kept as DNA, spanning 48 bases read in frame from base 1. CDR1 and CDR2, looked up from the germline V gene (reference sequence), are SEHNR and FQNEAQ. A distance of 15 bases separates the germline ends of V and J, which lose 4 bases and 0 bases respectively.

cDNA was synthesized by template-switch 5'RACE using a primer with a 10-nucleotide random unique molecular identifier that tagged each TCR transcript. Every sequencing run yielded over 190 million TCR-beta sequences covering 15-18 subjects. Total RNA was extracted with the RNeasy kit. TCR-beta VDJ regions were amplified with primers for the TCR constant region and the 5'RACE anchor, using the KAPA Real-time Library Amplification kit. Sample indexes and Illumina adaptors were added in a first PCR, after which library yield was increased in a second PCR. After Ampure bead purification, the TCR product of roughly 650 bp was size-selected on a 2% E-gel SizeSelection system. Before pooling, library quality was assessed on a Bioanalyzer, concentration was determined with Qubit, and library quantification was performed with the Kapa Library Quantification kit. An Illumina HiSeq 2500 was used to sequence the libraries paired-end at 2 x 150 bp. To increase sequence diversity, roughly 24-31% phiX was spiked into each library pool. Under the source paper's analysis protocol: The UMI-based MiGEC pipeline processed quality-filtered reads and removed over 85% of raw TCR sequences during error correction. VDJ genes were aligned to IMGT germline references, and clonotypes were defined by unique CDR3 amino acid sequence plus V-J genes. VDJtools evaluated clonal expansion, Shannon diversity and CDR3 relatedness (CalcPairwiseDistances, ClusterSamples); CLCbio workbench built phylogenetic trees. Using coefficient-of-variation modelling across technical triplicates, the study counted a clone as expanded if it had at least 8 unique UMIs. TCRdb handled the public reads itself, with Q25 trimming in fastp and clone calling in MiXCR, and kept productive beta chains. Identical CDR3 protein sequences are pooled into one entry, listed with their most common genes and DNA. TCRdb assigned the V and J calls; the authors' analysis was not used. The sample includes fewer than 45,000 distinct CDR3 sequences, with roughly 2.5% observed a single time. In total, the top ten clones hold roughly 12% of the sample.

The TCR sequence derives from a man aged 25-40 years with multiple sclerosis. The specimen was PBMCs. The chain is encoded by TRBV7-9 joined to TRBJ2-5; TRBD2 is possibly the D segment (6 matching bases). The CDR3 corresponds to CASSSSGTRYQETQYF. Read as DNA, the sequence is TGTGCCAGCAGCTCCTCCGGGACTCGGTACCAAGAGACCCAGTACTTC.